Below, one T cell receptor beta chain is given with its context. The antigen is undetermined. Together with a sample-barcoded 5' primer, a J-beta primer mix was included in a second PCR lasting roughly 6 to 12 cycles. From the 5' RACE reads, TCRdb called clonotypes with MiXCR, one entry per CDR3 protein. Of about 1.1 million distinct CDR3 sequences listed, roughly two fifths are singletons. Donors each provided about 10 milliliters of peripheral blood. Total RNA was isolated from each sample in quantities of at least 5 micrograms. The data stem from a study of blood T cells in healthy people across ages. General study findings and limits: Investigators treated diversity estimates from one million T cells as underestimates. Roughly linearly, TCR beta diversity per million T cells fell as age increased.

The CDR3 runs to 13 residues. V was pared by 3 bases and J by 3 bases, with 11 bases between. CDR1 and CDR2 (germline): DFQATT, SNEGSKA (reference sequence). The chain joins TRBV20-1 to TRBJ1-1, with D unresolved. The sequence derives from a man between 18 and 35 years old in good health. Sequencing was done on a sample of blood. Here the CDR3 DNA reads TGCAGTGCTAGCGACTTTAGGGACACTGAAGCTTTCTTT. This encodes CSASDFRDTEAFF.